The TCR beta chain described here comes from a study of shared clonotypes between healthy human individuals. Looking at the study overall: Ranging from 18 to 49 in age, donors were a couple of women and a few men. Per donor, three plates held CD4 naive cells, three held CD4 memory, two held CD8 naive and one held CD8 memory.

Study observations and caveats: The study generally estimated greater richness for naive than memory subsets.

Turning to this clone: Its antigen remains unidentified.

TCRdb's table, derived via immunoSEQ multiplex PCR, lists solely in-frame clones and lacks some. This table holds around 1.9 million clones, 90% to 95% found once. The naive CD8 population came from CD45RO-negative cells selected for CCR7, without terminally differentiated effector memory CD45RA+ cells. Those who donated, Caucasian adults without exception, all lived in Nashville, Tennessee. The length of the CDR3 is 16 residues. Unmatched junction bases numbered 9, after V lost 1 base and J lost 3 bases. Germline CDR1 reads MNHNS; CDR2 reads SASEGT. Sequenced: naive CD8+ T cells from PBMCs. The V and J genes are TRBV6-1 and TRBJ2-7; 7 bases match TRBD1. This TCR derives from a man aged 18-30 years in good health. Some clones in this sample may be carry-over from other donors' samples. CDR3: CASSEGPRTGNYEQYF. In DNA form, the CDR3 reads TGTGCCAGCAGTGAAGGGCCTAGGACAGGCAACTACGAGCAGTACTTC.